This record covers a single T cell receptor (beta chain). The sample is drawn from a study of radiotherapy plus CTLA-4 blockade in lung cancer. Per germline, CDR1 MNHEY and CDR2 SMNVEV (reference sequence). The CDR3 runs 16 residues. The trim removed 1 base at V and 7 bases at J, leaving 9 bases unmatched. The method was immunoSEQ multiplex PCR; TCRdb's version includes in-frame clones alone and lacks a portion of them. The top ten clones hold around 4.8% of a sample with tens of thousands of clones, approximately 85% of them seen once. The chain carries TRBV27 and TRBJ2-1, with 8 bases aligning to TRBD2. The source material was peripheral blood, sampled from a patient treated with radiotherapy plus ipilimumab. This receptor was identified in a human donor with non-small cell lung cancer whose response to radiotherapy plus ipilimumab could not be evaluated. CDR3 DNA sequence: TGTGCCAGCAGTTTATTTCACGGGAGGGCCGGGAATGAGCAGTTCTTC. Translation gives CASSLFHGRAGNEQFF.